The 21 T cell receptor beta chains below were found in one sample sequenced in a study of shared clonotypes between healthy human individuals. Sequencing was performed with immunoSEQ multiplex PCR; in TCRdb, only in-frame clones are kept and a portion is missing. The table has 470,000 or so clones, over 70% seen once; the top ten hold 9.5% to 15%. The sample comprised PBMCs. The receptors here all came from a woman in her forties in good health. Some clones in this sample may be carry-over from other donors' samples.

This chain uses TRBV19 with TRBJ1-2, with 9 bases aligning to TRBD1. The trim removed 4 bases at V and 6 bases at J, leaving 9 bases unmatched. The CDR3 totals 15 residues. Germline CDR1 and CDR2: LNHDA and SQIVND (reference sequence). The CDR3 region has the DNA TGTGCCAGTAGTACAACCGGGACAGGGTATCATGGCTACACCTTC. It yields the protein CASSTTGTGYHGYTF.

The V call is TRBV19, the J call TRBJ1-2; the D gene is possibly TRBD1 (6 bases). Germline V gene sequence: CDR1 LNHDA, CDR2 SQIVND (reference sequence). Trimming removed 6 bases at V and 4 bases at J, with 18 bases between. The CDR3 covers 15 residues. The CDR3 DNA reads TGTGCCAGTAGCACGACCGGGACAACGGTCTATGGCTACACCTTC. The encoded protein is CASSTTGTTVYGYTF.

This chain joins TRBV7-2 and TRBJ1-2, with a tentative D call TRBD1 (5 bases). This CDR3 comprises 14 residues. Germline V lookup: CDR1 SGHTA, CDR2 FQGNSA. V lost 4 bases to trimming and J lost 8 bases, with 17 bases between them. CDR3: CASSSPLGEGGYTF. In DNA, the CDR3 is TGTGCCAGCAGCTCGCCCCTGGGGGAGGGGGGCTACACCTTC. Filled out from reference TRBV7-2 and TRBJ1-2, the complete variable domain reads GAGVSQSPSNKVTEKGKDVELRCDPISGHTALYWYRQSLGQGLEFLIYFQGNSAPDKSGLPSDRFSAERTGGSVSTLTIQRTQQEDSAVYLCASSSPLGEGGYTFGSGTRLTVV.

V and J are TRBV7-8 and TRBJ2-3; D is uncertain. The CDR3 has 14 residues. Germline V gene data show CDR1 as SGHVS and CDR2 as FQNEAQ. Between the trimmed V and J ends, which lost 1 base and 5 bases, there was a span of 10 bases. The DNA of the CDR3 is TGTGCCAGCAGCTTAGAAGCGCACTTAGATACGCAGTATTTT. Encoded protein: CASSLEAHLDTQYF.

This clone has a count of ten or more. Other DNA sequences from this sample encode an identical CDR3 as well. The rearrangement joins TRBV5-1 to TRBJ2-7; 8 bases line up with TRBD2. Trimming cost V 4 bases and J 3 bases; bases outside gene matches: 18. Germline V gene data show CDR1 as SGHRS and CDR2 as YFSETQ. The CDR3 extends over 18 amino acids. The CDR3 nucleotides are TGCGCCAGCAGCACCATGAGACTAGCGCCAACGAAAGGCTACGAGCAGTACTTC. It is translated as CASSTMRLAPTKGYEQYF. The full variable domain, its missing parts supplied by reference TRBV5-1 and TRBJ2-7, is KAGVTQTPRYLIKTRGQQVTLSCSPISGHRSVSWYQQTPGQGLQFLFEYFSETQRNKGNFPGRFSGRQFSNSRSEMNVSTLELGDSALYLCASSTMRLAPTKGYEQYFGPGTRLTVT.

The rearrangement uses TRBV6-5 and TRBJ1-1; D is undetermined. The germline V gene encodes CDR1 MNHEY and CDR2 SVGAGI. The CDR3 loop spans 14 amino acids. V lost 8 bases, J lost 0 bases, and 13 bases lay in between. The CDR3 is CASQRHLMNTEAFF. CDR3 bases: TGTGCCAGCCAGAGACACTTAATGAACACTGAAGCTTTCTTT.

This clone was seen a single time. This rearrangement joins TRBV28 to TRBJ2-3; 9 bases line up with TRBD2. The CDR3 has 15 amino acids. The trim removed 8 bases at V and 2 bases at J, leaving 8 bases unmatched. The germline gives CDR1 MDHEN, CDR2 SYDVKM. The CDR3 region is CASRMLAGTTDTQYF. CDR3 bases: TGTGCCAGCCGGATGCTAGCGGGGACCACAGATACGCAGTATTTT.

The V and J genes are TRBV18 and TRBJ1-5; perhaps TRBD1 as D (6 bases). Germline CDR1 reads KGHSH; CDR2 reads LQKENI. V lost 6 bases, J lost 3 bases, and 15 bases lay in between. This CDR3 has 15 amino acids. The CDR3 loop reads CASSLPGTLNQPQHF. The CDR3 nucleotides are TGTGCCAGCTCGCTCCCGGGGACACTCAATCAGCCCCAGCATTTT. Drawing the rest from reference TRBV18 and TRBJ1-5, the complete variable domain is NAGVMQNPRHLVRRRGQEARLRCSPMKGHSHVYWYRQLPEEGLKFMVYLQKENIIDESGMPKERFSAEFPKEGPSILRIQQVVRGDSAAYFCASSLPGTLNQPQHFGDGTRLSIL.

To note about this clone: It differs at one base from a far larger clone, so likely a read error. The chain is built from TRBV28 and TRBJ1-4; D remains ambiguous. The CDR3 is 13 amino acids. Germline assignment: CDR1 MDHEN and CDR2 SYDVKM. The V and J ends lost 6 bases and 8 bases respectively, with 13 bases between them. The CDR3 protein is CASRSGSEEKLFF. Here the CDR3 DNA reads TGTGCCAGCAGATCCGGCTCTGAGGAAAAACTGTTTTTT.

The CDR3 sequence is CASSPLPSGDTQYF. The CDR3 coding sequence is TGTGCCAGCTCTCCCCTTCCTTCCGGAGATACGCAGTATTTT. The rearrangement links TRBV18 to TRBJ2-3; D unclear. From germline, CDR1 is KGHSH and CDR2 LQKENI. This CDR3 is 14 amino acids long. Trimming took off 6 bases at V and 5 bases at J, with 15 bases between the two ends.

The rearrangement links TRBV12-5 to TRBJ1-2, with TRBD1 matching over 8 bases. The CDR3 runs to 13 residues. The J segment lost 8 bases and the V segment lost 1 base, leaving 3 bases of the junction unmatched. Germline V gives CDR1 LGHNT, CDR2 FRNRAP. In nucleotides, the CDR3 is TGTGCTAGTGGTTTGGGACAGGGGAGAGGCTACACCTTC. Its translation is CASGLGQGRGYTF.

The chain recombines TRBV5-4 with TRBJ2-4, with no clear D. The CDR3 runs 12 residues. V was clipped by 4 bases and J by 5 bases, with 7 bases between them. Germline loops: CDR1 SGHNT, CDR2 YYREEE (reference sequence). CDR3 sequence: CASSGNQNIQYF. The CDR3 DNA sequence: TGTGCCAGCAGCGGTAATCAAAACATTCAGTACTTC.

Turning to this clone: A far larger clone lies a single base away; this is likely a read error. The CDR3 coding sequence is TGTGCCAGCGGAAGAGATAGCAATCAGCCCCAGCATTTT. Its protein is CASGRDSNQPQHF. The chain is built from TRBV2 and TRBJ1-5; D gene unclear. Germline CDR1 is SNHLY and CDR2 is FYNNEI. CDR3 length: 13 amino acids. Trimming took off 8 bases at V and 0 bases at J, with 8 bases between the two ends.

The chain links TRBV7-8 to TRBJ2-1; D gene unclear. Germline V gene sequence: CDR1 SGHVS, CDR2 FQNEAQ. Trimming removed 8 bases from V and 9 bases from J, with 14 bases in between. The CDR3 consists of 12 residues. CDR3 nucleotide sequence: TGTGCCAGCGCAAGACCCCCCGGTGAGCAGTTCTTC. It is translated as CASARPPGEQFF.

The J gene is TRBJ2-1, the V gene TRBV6-5, with TRBD2 matching 8 bases. The CDR3 has 15 residues. CDR1 MNHEY and CDR2 SVGAGI come from the germline V gene. Trimming took 5 bases from V and 3 from J; bases not matched to a gene: 6. The CDR3 DNA is TGTGCCAGCAGTCCCGTAGCGGGACGCTACAATGAGCAGTTCTTC. It codes for CASSPVAGRYNEQFF.

The chain uses TRBV29-1 and TRBJ2-3, with unresolved D. This CDR3 is built from 11 residues. V was cut by 8 bases and J by 1 base, with 7 bases left in between. The germline V gene encodes CDR1 SQVTM and CDR2 ANQGSEA. CDR3 coding DNA: TGCAGCTCTGGGGGCACAGATACGCAGTATTTT. It encodes CSSGGTDTQYF.

Only a few counts were recorded for this clone. The rearrangement joins TRBV28 to TRBJ2-2; TRBD1 is a possible D gene (6 bases). The ends were cut back, 8 bases at V and 0 bases at J, with 10 bases in the middle. The CDR3 has 14 residues. Germline assignment: CDR1 MDHEN and CDR2 SYDVKM. This CDR3 is CASRRTANTGELFF. The CDR3 region has the DNA TGTGCCAGCCGTCGGACAGCGAACACCGGGGAGCTGTTTTTT. Using reference TRBV28 and TRBJ2-2 for the parts outside the CDR3, the full variable domain is DVKVTQSSRYLVKRTGEKVFLECVQDMDHENMFWYRQDPGLGLRLIYFSYDVKMKEKGDIPEGYSVSREKKERFSLILESASTNQTSMYLCASRRTANTGELFFGEGSRLTVL.

With respect to this clone: A far larger clone is just one base off, so this is likely a read error. This chain's CDR3 is CASSSVTGIRSYEQYF. Written as DNA, the CDR3 is TGCGCCAGCAGCTCGGTGACAGGGATTCGGTCCTACGAGCAGTACTTC. The V and J genes are TRBV5-1 and TRBJ2-7; 7 bases match TRBD1. This CDR3 is 16 amino acids long. Germline V CDR1 and CDR2: SGHRS, YFSETQ. The junction had 10 bases not matched to a gene; V was cut back by 3 bases and J by 1 base.

A note on this clone: A read error likely explains this, since a far larger clone differs by one base. The V and J genes are TRBV28 and TRBJ2-4; TRBD2 matches at 7 bases. The CDR3 spans 16 residues. Germline CDR1 and CDR2: MDHEN and SYDVKM. The CDR3 bases are TGTGCCAGCAGTTTCGGGGGGAATAGAGCCGAAAACATTCAGTACTTC. Translating gives CASSFGGNRAENIQYF.

This clone was detected a few times. A far larger clone lies a single base away; this is likely a read error. The sample contains more than one DNA sequence encoding this CDR3. V is TRBV11-2 and J is TRBJ2-7; possible D gene TRBD2, 5 bases. Germline CDR1 is SGHAT and CDR2 is FQNNGV. Trimming cost V 2 bases and J 3 bases, with 11 bases left between them. The length of the CDR3 is 14 residues. The DNA for the CDR3 is TGTGCCAGCAGCTTACCCGGTACTAGCTACGAGCAGTACTTC. Its protein is CASSLPGTSYEQYF.

The rearrangement uses TRBV5-1 and TRBJ1-4, with D tentatively TRBD1 (6 bases). In germline, CDR1 is SGHRS, CDR2 YFSETQ. The CDR3 has 14 amino acids. The V and J ends lost 4 bases and 3 bases respectively, with 10 bases between them. The CDR3 spells CASSPGAANEKLFF. For the CDR3, the DNA is TGCGCCAGCAGCCCGGGGGCAGCTAATGAAAAACTGTTTTTT.